A single sample is the source of the 18 T cell receptor beta chains below, sequenced in a study of CD8 T cells in Susac syndrome. Reverse transcription of roughly 0.45 to 1 ug RNA was performed with random hexamers. Each CDR3 protein gets one entry after TCRdb re-called the immunoSEQ multiplex PCR reads with MiXCR. Counted here are about 250,000 distinct CDR3 sequences, 93% occurring once; the ten biggest clones make up roughly 0.072%. The sequenced material came from CD4+ T cells from PBMCs. These receptors all come from a human donor with multiple sclerosis.

The chain employs TRBV6-1 and TRBJ2-5; the D call may be TRBD1 or TRBD2 (5 bases each). Between the trimmed V and J ends, which lost 6 bases and 6 bases, there was a span of 17 bases. Germline assignment: CDR1 MNHNS and CDR2 SASEGT. The CDR3 contains 14 residues. The CDR3 spells CASRGTGPQQTQYF. The CDR3 nucleotides read TGTGCCAGCAGAGGGACGGGGCCTCAACAGACCCAGTACTTC.

This clonotype was detected only once. This chain joins TRBV20-1 and TRBJ1-1; a weak D match, TRBD1 (5 bases). The CDR3 length is 12 residues. Germline lookup yields CDR1 DFQATT and CDR2 SNEGSKA (reference sequence). V shed 2 bases and J shed 10 bases, with 14 bases lying between them. CDR3 amino acids: CSARSRGVGAFF. The CDR3 nucleotides are TGCAGTGCTAGAAGTCGGGGGGTAGGAGCTTTCTTT.

The V gene is TRBV29-1, the J gene TRBJ2-7; D is unclear. CDR1 SQVTM and CDR2 ANQGSEA come from the germline V gene. The CDR3 totals 13 residues. V was clipped by 7 bases and J by 2 bases, with 15 bases between them. The CDR3 loop is CSAVTTNTYEQYF. DNA of the CDR3: TGCAGCGCGGTAACGACAAACACCTACGAGCAGTACTTC.

V gene TRBV7-2 combines with J gene TRBJ2-3, with 8 positions matching TRBD2. Germline V lookup: CDR1 SGHTA, CDR2 FQGNSA. The CDR3 has 13 residues. The ends lost 1 base at V and 7 bases at J; junction bases unmatched: 1. The CDR3 bases are TGTGCCAGCAGCTTAGGACTAGCGAATACGCAGTATTTT. Translated, it gives CASSLGLANTQYF. Full variable domain (rest looked up from reference TRBV7-2 and TRBJ2-3): GAGVSQSPSNKVTEKGKDVELRCDPISGHTALYWYRQSLGQGLEFLIYFQGNSAPDKSGLPSDRFSAERTGGSVSTLTIQRTQQEDSAVYLCASSLGLANTQYFGPGTRLTVL.

About this clonotype itself: A read error may account for a junction end that differs from germline. The chain employs TRBV12-3 or TRBV12-4 and TRBJ1-6; unclear D gene. The CDR3 is made up of 15 amino acids. CDR3 sequence (DNA): TGTGCCAGCAGTTTAGGTTTGGCAGGAACTTCACCCCTCCATTTT. Its translation: CASSLGLAGTSPLHF.

This rearrangement joins TRBV2 to TRBJ1-1; 8 positions agree with TRBD1. V lost 4 bases and J lost 5; bases outside the gene matches: 9. The V gene's germline CDR1 is SNHLY and CDR2 FYNNEI. The CDR3 has 15 residues. CDR3 region: CASSVRRGLGTEAFF. The CDR3 nucleotides read TGTGCCAGCAGTGTACGCAGGGGGCTCGGAACTGAAGCTTTCTTT.

This clonotype occurred a few times. This chain links TRBV6-2 or TRBV6-3 with TRBJ1-5, with TRBD1 matching over 7 bases. With V trimmed by 2 bases and J by 2 bases, 3 bases remained unmatched. Per the germline V gene, CDR1 is MNHEY and CDR2 is SVGEGT. The CDR3 runs 15 residues. CDR3 loop: CASSYLTGGNQPQHF. Written as DNA, the CDR3 is TGTGCCAGCAGTTACCTTACAGGGGGCAATCAGCCCCAGCATTTT.

J is TRBJ2-7 and V is TRBV20-1, with 11 bases fitting TRBD1. From germline, CDR1 is DFQATT and CDR2 SNEGSKA (reference sequence). The CDR3 has 15 amino acids. With V trimmed by 6 bases and J by 3 bases, 10 bases remained unmatched. CDR3 nucleotide sequence: TGCAGTGCACCTCCAGGACAGGGGGCCAGCTACGAGCAGTACTTC. This gives the protein CSAPPGQGASYEQYF.

V gene TRBV29-1 combines with J gene TRBJ2-7, with D possibly called TRBD1 or TRBD2 (5 bases each). The V gene's germline CDR1 is SQVTM and CDR2 ANQGSEA. V dropped 6 bases and J dropped 5 bases, with 17 bases sitting between them. The CDR3 length is 13 residues. CDR3 residues: CSVHGQGRNEQYF. The CDR3 nucleotides are TGCAGCGTCCACGGGCAGGGACGAAACGAGCAGTACTTC.

J is TRBJ1-4 and V is TRBV7-9; no definite D call. Germline loops: CDR1 SEHNR, CDR2 FQNEAQ (reference sequence). This CDR3 comprises 13 residues. V shed 5 bases and J shed 8 bases, with 12 bases lying between them. CDR3: CASSLRDEEKLFF. CDR3 DNA: TGTGCCAGCAGCCTAAGGGATGAGGAAAAACTGTTTTTT.

The J gene is TRBJ1-2, the V gene TRBV5-1, with 7 positions matching TRBD1. Per the germline V gene, CDR1 is SGHRS and CDR2 is YFSETQ. V was pared by 0 bases and J by 3 bases, with 8 bases of the junction left unmatched. The CDR3 has 16 amino acids. The CDR3 loop is CASSLGLGQGDYGYTF. Written as DNA, the CDR3 is TGCGCCAGCAGCTTGGGCCTTGGGCAGGGGGACTATGGCTACACCTTC.

The chain combines TRBV28 with TRBJ2-7, with 7 bases identical to TRBD2. J gave up 2 bases and V 6 bases, and 7 bases lay outside the gene matches. This CDR3 has 14 amino acids. From germline, CDR1 is MDHEN and CDR2 SYDVKM. The CDR3 nucleotides are TGTGCCAGCAGGCCGGGGGAGGGGACCTACGAGCAGTACGTC. Translating it yields CASRPGEGTYEQYV.

The rearrangement links TRBV30 to TRBJ1-1; maybe TRBD1 (6 bases). Per germline, CDR1 GTSNPN and CDR2 SVGIG (reference sequence). Trimming took 3 bases from V and 0 from J, leaving 8 bases between them. CDR3 length equals 13 residues. The CDR3 is CAWRGALNTEAFF. The CDR3 coding sequence is TGTGCCTGGAGGGGGGCACTGAACACTGAAGCTTTCTTT.

This chain joins TRBV24-1 and TRBJ2-6; TRBD1 matches 7 bases. With V trimmed by 4 bases and J by 2 bases, 13 bases remained unmatched. The CDR3 has 19 residues. Germline assignment: CDR1 KGHDR and CDR2 SFDVKD. CDR3 coding DNA: TGTGCCACCAGTGAAGCAAGACAGGGATTGGACCCTGGGGCCAACGTCCTGACTTTC. Translation: CATSEARQGLDPGANVLTF.

The chain links TRBV12-3 or TRBV12-4 to TRBJ1-5; D uncertain. There are 15 residues in the CDR3. Trimming took 6 bases from V and 4 from J, leaving 16 bases between them. CDR3 in DNA: TGTGCCAGCAGCCCGTCAGGCGGGGAAAATCAGCCCCAGCATTTT. It is translated as CASSPSGGENQPQHF.

V is TRBV5-1 and J is TRBJ2-7; TRBD2 matches 10 bases. Looked up from germline, CDR1 is SGHRS and CDR2 is YFSETQ. The junction had 2 bases not matched to a gene; V was cut back by 0 bases and J by 5 bases. The CDR3 loop spans 14 amino acids. CDR3 nucleotide sequence: TGCGCCAGCAGCTTGGGGCTAGCGGGAGACGAGCAGTACGTC. As protein: CASSLGLAGDEQYV.

The V call is TRBV11-1, the J call TRBJ2-1, with 8 bases matching TRBD2. In germline, CDR1 is SGHAT, CDR2 FQDESV (reference sequence). This CDR3 is built from 17 residues. The J segment lost 9 bases and the V segment lost 5 bases, leaving 18 bases of the junction unmatched. The CDR3 sequence is CASSPKAGVSLLGEQFF. The CDR3 coding sequence is TGTGCCAGCAGCCCTAAAGCGGGAGTGAGTCTCTTAGGTGAGCAGTTCTTC.

The chain uses TRBV30 and TRBJ2-1, with TRBD2 matching 10 bases. This CDR3 is 15 amino acids long. With V trimmed by 0 bases and J by 5 bases, 4 bases remained unmatched. Germline V gene data show CDR1 as GTSNPN and CDR2 as SVGIG (reference sequence). In DNA, the CDR3 is TGTGCCTGGAGTGTACTCGGGACTAGCGACAATGAGCAGTTCTTC. It specifies CAWSVLGTSDNEQFF.